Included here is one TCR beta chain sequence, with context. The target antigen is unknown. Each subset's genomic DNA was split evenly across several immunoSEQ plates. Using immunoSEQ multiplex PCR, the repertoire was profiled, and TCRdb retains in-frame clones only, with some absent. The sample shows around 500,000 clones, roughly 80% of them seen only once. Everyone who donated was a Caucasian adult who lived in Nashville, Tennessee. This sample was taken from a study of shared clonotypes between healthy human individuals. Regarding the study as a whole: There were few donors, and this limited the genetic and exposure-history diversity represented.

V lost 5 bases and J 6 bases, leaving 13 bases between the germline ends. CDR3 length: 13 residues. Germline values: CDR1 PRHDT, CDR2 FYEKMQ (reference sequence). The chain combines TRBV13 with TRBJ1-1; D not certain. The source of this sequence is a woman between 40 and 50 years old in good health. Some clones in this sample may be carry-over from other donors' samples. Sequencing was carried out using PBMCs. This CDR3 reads CASSARRGAEAFF. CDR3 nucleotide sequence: TGTGCCAGCAGCGCCCGGAGAGGAGCTGAAGCTTTCTTT.